This passage covers 30 T cell receptor beta chains from one sample sequenced in a study of blood T cell repertoires in COVID-19. The repertoire was sequenced with immunoSEQ multiplex PCR; TCRdb's copy has only in-frame clones and lacks some. The sample records about 180,000 clones, roughly three quarters being singletons. The sequenced material came from PBMCs or T cells enriched from blood (not recorded which). The source of these receptors is a man in his sixties who had been exposed to COVID-19.

V is TRBV30 and J is TRBJ1-3; weak D call: TRBD1 (6 bases). Germline CDR1 is GTSNPN and CDR2 is SVGIG (reference sequence). Trimming shortened V by 3 bases and J by 0 bases, and 9 bases separated the two germline ends. This CDR3 spans 14 amino acids. CDR3 residues: CAWSPDSSGNTIYF. The DNA for the CDR3 is TGTGCCTGGAGCCCGGACAGCTCTGGAAACACCATATATTTT.

The chain joins TRBV18 to TRBJ2-7; no reliable D call. The CDR3 has 15 residues. Germline V gene lookup returns CDR1 KGHSH and CDR2 LQKENI. V dropped 2 bases and J dropped 2 bases, with 13 bases sitting between them. This CDR3 reads CASSPAEVPAYEQYF. The CDR3 DNA sequence: TGTGCCAGCTCACCAGCCGAGGTACCAGCCTACGAGCAGTACTTC.

This clone was recorded once. This sequence joins TRBV5-1 and TRBJ1-2; D is possibly TRBD1 (5 bases). The CDR3 is 14 residues long. Trimming pared 0 bases from V and 8 bases from J, leaving 14 bases between. Per the germline V gene, CDR1 is SGHRS and CDR2 is YFSETQ. In DNA, the CDR3 is TGCGCCAGCAGCTTGGATCGTCAGGGAAGCGGCTACACCTTC. Encoded protein: CASSLDRQGSGYTF.

The gene calls are TRBV30 and TRBJ2-2; TRBD1 is a possible D gene (5 bases). The V and J ends lost 7 bases and 0 bases respectively, with 12 bases between them. The CDR3 consists of 14 residues. Germline V gives CDR1 GTSNPN, CDR2 SVGIG (reference sequence). The DNA of the CDR3 is TGTGCCTCCAAACAGGTCCCGAACACCGGGGAGCTGTTTTTT. Its protein product is CASKQVPNTGELFF. The full variable domain, rest sourced from reference TRBV30 and TRBJ2-2, is SQTIHQWPATLVQPVGSPLSLECTVEGTSNPNLYWYRQAAGRGLQLLFYSVGIGQISSEVPQNLSASRPQDRQFILSSKKLLLSDSGFYLCASKQVPNTGELFFGEGSRLTVL.

The CDR3 reads CASSPPLREADSDTQYF. The DNA for the CDR3 is TGTGCCAGCTCACCACCGTTGCGGGAGGCGGACTCAGATACGCAGTATTTT. The chain joins TRBV18 to TRBJ2-3; 8 bases agree with TRBD2. The germline gives CDR1 KGHSH, CDR2 LQKENI. There are 17 residues in the CDR3. Trimming took 0 bases from V and 4 from J; bases not matched to a gene: 9.

V usage is TRBV19 and J usage is TRBJ2-4, with D possibly being TRBD1 (6 bases). Germline CDR1 LNHDA, CDR2 SQIVND (reference sequence). V was trimmed by 6 bases and J by 6 bases, leaving 15 bases between them. The CDR3 runs to 14 residues. CDR3 nucleotides: TGTGCCAGTAGCCAACAGGGTAACGGAAACATTCAGTACTTC. The encoded protein is CASSQQGNGNIQYF.

CDR3 sequence (DNA): TGTGCCAGCAGTGATACGGCCAGGAACGCGTACGAGCAGTACTTC. Its protein product is CASSDTARNAYEQYF. The chain couples TRBV6-1 to TRBJ2-7, with D unclear. V lost 3 bases to trimming and J lost 4 bases, with 16 bases between them. The CDR3 is 15 amino acids. The germline V gene has CDR1 MNHNS and CDR2 SASEGT.

CDR3 residues: CASSDQGGNQPQHF. CDR3 sequence (DNA): TGTGCCAGCAGTGATCAGGGGGGCAATCAGCCCCAGCATTTT. The V call is TRBV6-1, the J call TRBJ1-5; 7 bases line up with TRBD1. V gave up 3 bases and J gave up 2 bases; unmatched junction bases: 1. CDR1 and CDR2 (germline): MNHNS, SASEGT. The CDR3 has 14 amino acids.

This clone was seen a single time. The chain joins TRBV12-3 or TRBV12-4 to TRBJ2-1, with D possibly being TRBD2 (7 bases). Trimming took off 3 bases at V and 8 bases at J, with 11 bases between the two ends. This CDR3 has 13 residues. The CDR3 loop reads CASSLRGGHEQFF. The CDR3 DNA is TGTGCCAGCAGTTTGAGGGGGGGACATGAGCAGTTCTTC.

This clone has just a few counts. The chain combines TRBV9 with TRBJ1-6, with D unclear. The CDR3 contains 12 residues. V was pared by 3 bases and J by 8 bases, with 6 bases between. Looked up from germline, CDR1 is SGDLS and CDR2 is YYNGEE. The CDR3 nucleotides read TGTGCCAGCAGCGCCACAGATTCACCCCTCCACTTT. Translating it yields CASSATDSPLHF. Together with reference TRBV9 and TRBJ1-6, the CDR3 gives the full variable domain: DSGVTQTPKHLITATGQRVTLRCSPRSGDLSVYWYQQSLDQGLQFLIQYYNGEERAKGNILERFSAQQFPDLHSELNLSSLELGDSALYFCASSATDSPLHFGNGTRLTVT.

This rearrangement joins TRBV4-1 to TRBJ1-2; the D gene is possibly TRBD1 (6 bases). The germline V gene encodes CDR1 MGHRA and CDR2 YSYEKL. The CDR3 covers 16 residues. V dropped 5 bases and J dropped 0 bases, with 16 bases sitting between them. The CDR3 here is CASSKGVGGANYGYTF. DNA for the CDR3: TGCGCCAGCAGCAAGGGGGTCGGTGGAGCTAACTATGGCTACACCTTC.

V usage is TRBV19 and J usage is TRBJ1-5, with 9 nucleotides matching TRBD1. Germline values: CDR1 LNHDA, CDR2 SQIVND (reference sequence). This CDR3 has 13 amino acids. Here the CDR3 DNA reads TGTGTCACACAGGGGGCCATCAATCAGCCCCAGCATTTT. Its translation is CVTQGAINQPQHF.

The chain recombines TRBV7-2 with TRBJ2-3, with 7 positions matching TRBD2. The CDR3 has 15 residues. CDR1 and CDR2 from the germline V gene are SGHTA and FQGNSA. V gave up 5 bases and J gave up 6 bases; unmatched junction bases: 11. As DNA, the CDR3 is TGTGCCAGCAGCCCCCGGGGCGGGAGTAGCGATACGCAGTATTTT. This translates into CASSPRGGSSDTQYF.

This chain connects TRBV10-3 to TRBJ2-5; D is perhaps TRBD1 (5 bases). This CDR3 region has 15 residues. V dropped 0 bases and J dropped 2 bases, with 10 bases sitting between them. Germline lookup yields CDR1 ENHRY and CDR2 SYGVKD. The CDR3 protein is CAISESRVGQETQYF. The CDR3, as DNA: TGTGCCATCAGTGAGTCCAGGGTTGGGCAAGAGACCCAGTACTTC.

CDR3 DNA sequence: TGTGCCAGCAGCCCAAAGACAGGGGGCGGGGGGCTCTACAATGAGCAGTTCTTC. Protein product: CASSPKTGGGGLYNEQFF. The chain uses TRBV11-2 and TRBJ2-1; 10 nucleotides match TRBD1. Trimming took 5 bases from V and 3 from J; bases not matched to a gene: 13. Germline V gene data show CDR1 as SGHAT and CDR2 as FQNNGV. CDR3 length equals 18 residues.

The chain recombines TRBV2 with TRBJ1-4; the D gene is possibly TRBD1 (6 bases). Trimming took 5 bases from V and 4 from J, leaving 17 bases between them. The CDR3 is 16 residues long. Per germline, CDR1 SNHLY and CDR2 FYNNEI. CDR3 amino acids: CASSPSWDTYNEKLFF. The DNA of the CDR3 is TGTGCCAGCAGTCCTTCCTGGGACACCTATAATGAAAAACTGTTTTTT.

This clone was seen only a few times. The chain combines TRBV29-1 with TRBJ1-2; no definite D call. The CDR3 loop spans 12 amino acids. Trimming removed 4 bases at V and 5 bases at J, with 11 bases between. Germline lookup yields CDR1 SQVTM and CDR2 ANQGSEA. The chain's CDR3 is CSVAQTWYGYTF. CDR3 DNA: TGCAGCGTTGCACAGACGTGGTATGGCTACACCTTC.

This clone was detected only once. The rearrangement links TRBV9 to TRBJ2-1; D perhaps matches TRBD2 (6 bases). Germline CDR1 reads SGDLS; CDR2 reads YYNGEE. This CDR3 contains 15 residues. V lost 4 bases, J lost 1 base, and 12 bases lay in between. This CDR3 reads CASSPLAPSYNEQFF. The CDR3 coding sequence is TGTGCCAGCAGCCCACTAGCCCCTTCCTACAATGAGCAGTTCTTC.

V and J are TRBV19 and TRBJ1-5; no firm D call. Trimming took 6 bases from V and 3 from J, leaving 15 bases between them. CDR3 length: 15 residues. CDR1 and CDR2 (germline): LNHDA, SQIVND (reference sequence). The CDR3 loop is CASSRIEGFNQPQHF. The CDR3 DNA sequence: TGTGCCAGTAGCCGGATAGAGGGTTTCAATCAGCCCCAGCATTTT.

The genes are TRBV2 and TRBJ1-3; 11 bases align to TRBD1. This CDR3 region has 13 residues. Germline-derived CDR1 and CDR2 are SNHLY and FYNNEI. V lost 6 bases to trimming and J lost 8 bases; unmatched junction nucleotides: 3. CDR3 protein: CASSRDRGDTIYF. CDR3 sequence (DNA): TGTGCCAGCAGCCGGGACAGGGGGGACACCATATATTTT.

This clone was seen more than once but under ten times. This sequence joins TRBV7-9 and TRBJ1-2; 9 positions agree with TRBD1. In germline, CDR1 is SEHNR, CDR2 FQNEAQ (reference sequence). The CDR3 covers 16 residues. Trimming at V came to 9 bases and at J to 0 bases, leaving 11 bases not matched to a gene. CDR3 sequence (DNA): TGTGCCAGTGGGGGCAGGGACAGGGCCACTAACTATGGCTACACCTTC. It codes for CASGGRDRATNYGYTF.

The rearrangement uses TRBV18 and TRBJ2-2; possibly TRBD1 for D (5 bases). V was clipped by 2 bases and J by 5 bases, with 12 bases between them. The CDR3 runs 15 residues. Germline assignment: CDR1 KGHSH and CDR2 LQKENI. The CDR3 sequence: CASSPSNSGTGELFF. In nucleotides, the CDR3 is TGTGCCAGCTCACCAAGCAATTCAGGGACCGGGGAGCTGTTTTTT.

This chain links TRBV5-6 with TRBJ2-3; TRBD2 agrees at 14 bases. This CDR3 comprises 15 residues. Germline lookup yields CDR1 SGHDT and CDR2 YYEEEE. J lost 4 bases, V lost 5 bases, and 3 bases had no gene match. The CDR3 spells CASRGLAGVADTQYF. CDR3 in DNA: TGTGCCAGCAGGGGACTAGCGGGAGTTGCAGATACGCAGTATTTT. Full variable domain (missing parts from reference TRBV5-6 and TRBJ2-3): DAGVTQSPTHLIKTRGQQVTLRCSPKSGHDTVSWYQQALGQGPQFIFQYYEEEERQRGNFPDRFSGHQFPNYSSELNVNALLLGDSALYLCASRGLAGVADTQYFGPGTRLTVL.

The J gene is TRBJ2-7, the V gene TRBV27; TRBD1 matches 7 bases. This CDR3 is built from 15 residues. Per germline, CDR1 MNHEY and CDR2 SMNVEV (reference sequence). The V gene end was trimmed by 2 bases and the J gene end by 5 bases; junction bases not matched to a gene: 9. The CDR3 coding sequence is TGTGCCAGCAGTTTAAACCCCCAGGGGGACGACGAGCAGTACTTC. Amino acids: CASSLNPQGDDEQYF.

The chain carries TRBV27 and TRBJ2-1, with 8 bases lining up with TRBD2. The CDR3 is 16 residues long. V lost 3 bases, J lost 3 bases, and 7 bases stayed unmatched. Germline CDR1 reads MNHEY; CDR2 reads SMNVEV (reference sequence). The CDR3 here is CASSLGLAGYYNEQFF. CDR3 nucleotide sequence: TGTGCCAGCAGTTTGGGTCTAGCGGGTTACTACAATGAGCAGTTCTTC.

The CDR3 bases are TGTGCCAGCAGTACGTCCGTAGCGGGAGGGCCTGGGGAGCAGTACTTC. Translating gives CASSTSVAGGPGEQYF. The V gene is TRBV11-3, the J gene TRBJ2-7; TRBD2 aligns across 11 bases. The CDR3 loop spans 16 amino acids. CDR1 SGHNT and CDR2 YENEEA come from the germline V gene. The junction had 14 bases not matched to a gene; V was cut back by 6 bases and J by 7 bases.

The V gene is TRBV4-3, the J gene TRBJ1-2; D unresolved. CDR3 size: 15 residues. Germline V gene lookup returns CDR1 LGHNA and CDR2 YSLEER. V lost 0 bases and J lost 4, with 12 bases in between. CDR3 DNA: TGCGCCAGCAGCCAAGATCTTAGAAGCCCCTATGGCTACACCTTC. Protein sequence: CASSQDLRSPYGYTF.

The V and J genes are TRBV19 and TRBJ2-7, with D unclear. Trimming shortened V by 2 bases and J by 2 bases, and 4 bases separated the two germline ends. The CDR3 consists of 12 residues. In germline, CDR1 is LNHDA, CDR2 SQIVND (reference sequence). The CDR3 here is CASSILPYEQYF. The CDR3, as DNA: TGTGCCAGTAGTATACTCCCCTACGAGCAGTACTTC.

The V and J genes are TRBV29-1 and TRBJ2-7, with TRBD1 identical over 7 bases. The V gene's germline CDR1 is SQVTM and CDR2 ANQGSEA. V shed 2 bases and J 3 bases; nucleotides not matched to a gene: 4. The length of the CDR3 is 13 residues. Here the CDR3 DNA reads TGCAGCGTTGAAAGGCGACAGGGCTACGAGCAGTACTTC. Encoded protein: CSVERRQGYEQYF.

This clone was recorded only once. This chain connects TRBV9 to TRBJ1-1; no definite D call. This CDR3 region has 15 residues. Trimming removed 0 bases at V and 0 bases at J, with 9 bases between. Germline V gene data show CDR1 as SGDLS and CDR2 as YYNGEE. The CDR3 DNA sequence: TGTGCCAGCAGCGTAGATCCGGGGATGAACACTGAAGCTTTCTTT. Translation: CASSVDPGMNTEAFF.